The 29 T cell receptor beta chains given below trace back to one sample, sequenced in a study of T-cell memory formation after mild COVID-19. TCRdb analysed the 5' RACE reads with MiXCR anew, one entry per CDR3 protein. This table has about 270,000 distinct CDR3 sequences, roughly 17% appearing once. Sequencing input: PBMCs or a T cell subset sorted from them (not recorded which). The receptors here all came from a man between 18 and 35 years old who had mild COVID-19 (a few samples of this study predate the infection). Cell type and time point are not known.

This clonotype was picked up many times. The chain recombines TRBV5-1 with TRBJ2-1; TRBD1 aligns across 12 bases. Germline values: CDR1 SGHRS, CDR2 YFSETQ. CDR3 length equals 16 residues. J lost 7 bases, V lost 0 bases, and 5 bases had no gene match. The CDR3 is CASSLAPGQGANEQFF. The CDR3 DNA reads as TGCGCCAGCAGCTTGGCCCCGGGACAGGGGGCAAATGAGCAGTTCTTC.

This clonotype came up a few times. J is TRBJ1-2 and V is TRBV5-1, with a weak D call TRBD1 (6 bases). The CDR3 runs to 15 residues. Germline V lookup: CDR1 SGHRS, CDR2 YFSETQ. The ends were cut back, 0 bases at V and 3 bases at J, with 12 bases in the middle. The DNA of the CDR3 is TGCGCCAGCAGCTTGGTGGACAGCCTTTACTATGGCTACACCTTC. As protein: CASSLVDSLYYGYTF.

The genes are TRBV6-4 and TRBJ2-1; possibly TRBD1 for D (5 bases). The ends were cut back, 4 bases at V and 0 bases at J, with 16 bases in the middle. CDR1 is MRHNA, CDR2 SNTAGT, per germline. The CDR3 runs 17 residues. For the CDR3, the DNA is TGTGCCAGCAGTGTTGGGGCGAGCGTGAGCTCCTACAATGAGCAGTTCTTC. This gives the protein CASSVGASVSSYNEQFF.

The chain employs TRBV5-1 and TRBJ2-1, with 8 bases identical to TRBD1. Germline trimming cut 3 bases from V and 9 bases from J; bases unmatched to any gene: 11. Per germline, CDR1 SGHRS and CDR2 YFSETQ. CDR3 length equals 15 residues. In DNA, the CDR3 is TGCGCCAGCAGCTACCGGGACAGGCCCAATACTGAGCAGTTCTTC. Amino acid sequence: CASSYRDRPNTEQFF.

The chain couples TRBV6-2 or TRBV6-3 to TRBJ1-1; no reliable D call. The CDR3 covers 15 residues. V was pared by 2 bases and J by 0 bases, with 10 bases between. Germline CDR1 and CDR2: MNHEY and SVGEGT. The CDR3 region has the DNA TGTGCCAGCAGTTACCGAGGTACTGTGAACACTGAAGCTTTCTTT. It codes for CASSYRGTVNTEAFF.

This clonotype was found a few times. V gene TRBV4-1 combines with J gene TRBJ2-7; 8 bases fit TRBD1. CDR1 and CDR2 (germline): MGHRA, YSYEKL. This CDR3 has 18 residues. The ends lost 5 bases at V and 1 base at J; junction bases unmatched: 16. The CDR3 DNA sequence: TGCGCCAGCAGCACTACTCAGGCAAGGGACAGGAAGTCCTACGAGCAGTACTTC. It yields the protein CASSTTQARDRKSYEQYF.

The rearrangement links TRBV10-3 to TRBJ1-3, with D possibly matching TRBD1 (6 bases). The V end was cut by 0 bases, the J end by 3 bases, with 9 bases between. Germline V gene lookup returns CDR1 ENHRY and CDR2 SYGVKD. The CDR3 has 15 residues. CDR3 DNA sequence: TGTGCCATCAGTGAGTCGACAGGCGGTGGAAACACCATATATTTT. As protein: CAISESTGGGNTIYF.

V is TRBV20-1 and J is TRBJ1-2; D not resolved. Germline V gives CDR1 DFQATT, CDR2 SNEGSKA (reference sequence). Between the trimmed V and J ends, which lost 0 bases and 6 bases, there was a span of 14 bases. This CDR3 comprises 14 residues. The CDR3 here is CSAREAPRGHGYTF. The CDR3, as DNA: TGCAGTGCTAGAGAGGCACCACGAGGGCATGGCTACACCTTC.

The chain recombines TRBV9 with TRBJ1-6, with TRBD1 matching 8 bases. The trim removed 0 bases at V and 9 bases at J, leaving 5 bases unmatched. This CDR3 region has 15 residues. CDR1 and CDR2 from the germline V gene are SGDLS and YYNGEE. This chain's CDR3 is CASSVDWDRFSPLHF. The CDR3, as DNA: TGTGCCAGCAGCGTAGACTGGGACAGGTTTTCACCCCTCCACTTT.

This clonotype was seen a few times. The gene calls are TRBV9 and TRBJ2-3, with 14 bases aligning to TRBD2. Germline CDR1 is SGDLS and CDR2 is YYNGEE. The junction had 9 bases not matched to a gene; V was cut back by 0 bases and J by 9 bases. CDR3 length: 17 residues. The CDR3 coding sequence is TGTGCCAGCAGCGTAGCCCCGACTAGCGGGGGGGCTAACACGCAGTATTTT. It is translated as CASSVAPTSGGANTQYF.

The chain joins TRBV27 to TRBJ1-5, with D unresolved. The V gene lost 2 bases and the J gene lost 2 bases, with 10 bases spanning the gap. The CDR3 runs to 15 residues. Looked up from germline, CDR1 is MNHEY and CDR2 is SMNVEV (reference sequence). This CDR3 is CASSLSTAGNQPQHF. The DNA of the CDR3 is TGTGCCAGCAGTTTAAGTACCGCTGGCAATCAGCCCCAGCATTTT.

This clonotype appeared a few times. V is TRBV4-3 and J is TRBJ1-5; 11 bases align to TRBD1. CDR3 length: 19 amino acids. Unmatched junction bases numbered 10, after V lost 1 base and J lost 2 bases. Germline V lookup: CDR1 LGHNA, CDR2 YSLEER. CDR3 bases: TGCGCCAGCAGCCAAGTTTGGACAGGGGGCGCCCGGGGCAATCAGCCCCAGCATTTT. This codes for CASSQVWTGGARGNQPQHF.

Only a few counts were recorded for this clonotype. J is TRBJ2-3 and V is TRBV4-2, with 9 positions matching TRBD2. V lost 3 bases, J lost 5 bases, and 6 bases stayed unmatched. Germline CDR1 and CDR2: LGHNA and YNFKEQ. CDR3 size: 15 residues. CDR3 sequence: CASSHGGGAVDTQYF. DNA of the CDR3: TGTGCCAGCAGCCATGGCGGGGGGGCCGTAGATACGCAGTATTTT.

The rearrangement joins TRBV21-1 to TRBJ2-7; the D segment call TRBD2 is taken from the table without a DNA check. TRBV21-1 is listed as a pseudogene. This CDR3 contains 14 residues. The CDR3, as DNA: TGTGCCAGCAGCAAAGGCGGGGTTCAGAACGAGCAGTACTTC. Residues: CASSKGGVQNEQYF.

In this sample, this clonotype turned up many times. The V and J genes are TRBV7-2 and TRBJ1-2; the D gene is possibly TRBD1 (5 bases). From germline, CDR1 is SGHTA and CDR2 FQGNSA. V was cut by 4 bases and J by 7 bases, with 10 bases left in between. The CDR3 runs 12 residues. CDR3 DNA: TGTGCCAGCAGCTCACGGAGGGGTGGCTACACCTTC. As protein: CASSSRRGGYTF.

This clonotype was counted ten times or more. The genes are TRBV20-1 and TRBJ1-5; D may be TRBD1 (6 bases). CDR3 length equals 13 residues. The germline V gene encodes CDR1 DFQATT and CDR2 SNEGSKA (reference sequence). Between the trimmed V and J ends, which lost 5 bases and 7 bases, there was a span of 15 bases. In DNA form, the CDR3 reads TGCAGTGCTTCACAGGGTCCGGGCCAGCCCCAGCATTTT. This translates into CSASQGPGQPQHF.

The sample holds a few counts of this clonotype. The V gene is TRBV18, the J gene TRBJ2-7; either TRBD1 or TRBD2 may supply D (5 bases each). The length of the CDR3 is 14 residues. Trimming removed 5 bases at V and 4 bases at J, with 15 bases between. Germline CDR1 reads KGHSH; CDR2 reads LQKENI. CDR3 amino acids: CASSAGSQGYEQYV. In nucleotides, the CDR3 is TGTGCCAGCTCAGCAGGGAGTCAAGGGTACGAGCAGTACGTC.

This clonotype appeared a few times. The rearrangement uses TRBV20-1 and TRBJ2-2, with D unresolved. The CDR3 loop spans 14 amino acids. The V end lost 1 base, the J end lost 3 bases, and 9 bases lay between the germline ends. The germline CDR1 and CDR2 sequences are DFQATT and SNEGSKA (reference sequence). The CDR3 coding sequence is TGCAGTGCTAGAGCTCGTCTTCACACCGGGGAGCTGTTTTTT. This translates into CSARARLHTGELFF.

The rearrangement links TRBV28 to TRBJ1-2, with no clear D. The length of the CDR3 is 14 residues. V was cut by 5 bases and J by 5 bases, with 15 bases left in between. Germline V gene sequence: CDR1 MDHEN, CDR2 SYDVKM. This chain's CDR3 is CASSPARPEYGYTF. DNA of the CDR3: TGTGCCAGCAGTCCCGCCCGCCCCGAATATGGCTACACCTTC.

This chain uses TRBV2 with TRBJ2-2; a weak D match, TRBD1 (6 bases). Trimming took off 6 bases at V and 6 bases at J, with 14 bases between the two ends. Germline CDR1 and CDR2: SNHLY and FYNNEI. The CDR3 covers 14 residues. CDR3 protein: CASSRGSSPGELFF. The CDR3, as DNA: TGTGCCAGCAGCAGGGGATCATCTCCCGGGGAGCTGTTTTTT. Based on the CDR3 plus reference TRBV2 and TRBJ2-2, the full variable domain is EPEVTQTPSHQVTQMGQEVILRCVPISNHLYFYWYRQILGQKVEFLVSFYNNEISEKSEIFDDQFSVERPDGSNFTLKIRSTKLEDSAMYFCASSRGSSPGELFFGEGSRLTVL.

In this sample, this clonotype turned up a few times. The CDR3 coding sequence is TGCAGCCCGCGGACAGGGAGAGTGAGGTACTTC. Translating it yields CSPRTGRVRYF. This chain joins TRBV20-1 and TRBJ2-4; 8 bases are shared with TRBD1. The CDR3 is made up of 11 amino acids. Germline CDR1 is DFQATT and CDR2 is SNEGSKA (reference sequence).

V gene TRBV29-1 combines with J gene TRBJ1-6; the D gene is possibly TRBD1 (5 bases). The V gene lost 6 bases and the J gene lost 10 bases, with 16 bases spanning the gap. The CDR3 extends over 13 amino acids. The germline CDR1 and CDR2 sequences are SQVTM and ANQGSEA. DNA for the CDR3: TGCAGCGTCCGGCAGGGACCTCAATCACCCCTCCACTTT. Translating gives CSVRQGPQSPLHF.

This clonotype was detected a few times. This sequence joins TRBV7-2 and TRBJ2-7; D unclear. The CDR3 loop spans 14 amino acids. Germline CDR1 and CDR2: SGHTA and FQGNSA. V was cut by 5 bases and J by 1 base, with 12 bases left in between. CDR3 nucleotides: TGTGCCAGCAGCACCGCAGTAGAGTCCTACGAGCAGTACTTC. Translating it yields CASSTAVESYEQYF.

This clonotype was observed at least ten times. J is TRBJ1-5 and V is TRBV10-3; 9 bases align to TRBD1. This CDR3 contains 16 residues. Per germline, CDR1 ENHRY and CDR2 SYGVKD. Losses at the gene ends were 5 bases for V and 3 bases for J; bases not matched to a gene: 8. The CDR3 region is CAISSSDRGDNQPQHF. CDR3 sequence (DNA): TGTGCCATCAGTTCCTCGGACAGGGGAGACAATCAGCCCCAGCATTTT.

The gene calls are TRBV4-3 and TRBJ1-1; 7 bases are shared with TRBD1. The germline V gene encodes CDR1 LGHNA and CDR2 YSLEER. The CDR3 has 15 residues. The ends lost 0 bases at V and 4 bases at J; junction bases unmatched: 5. The CDR3 loop is CASSQERGLGTEAFF. In DNA, the CDR3 is TGCGCCAGCAGCCAAGAAAGGGGGCTTGGCACTGAAGCTTTCTTT.

The chain is built from TRBV2 and TRBJ2-2; D is possibly TRBD2 (5 bases). This CDR3 is built from 15 residues. The V gene's germline CDR1 is SNHLY and CDR2 FYNNEI. Trimming removed 7 bases at V and 0 bases at J, with 12 bases between. The CDR3 DNA sequence: TGTGCCAGCACTGAGGAGGCTGCGAACACCGGGGAGCTGTTTTTT. Protein sequence: CASTEEAANTGELFF.

This clonotype was counted many times. The chain carries TRBV3-1 and TRBJ1-5, with 7 bases aligning to TRBD1. J was trimmed by 4 bases and V by 4 bases; bases with no gene match: 4. The CDR3 has 14 amino acids. Germline-derived CDR1 and CDR2 are LGHDT and YNNKEL (reference sequence). The CDR3 here is CASSPGQRNQPQHF. The CDR3, as DNA: TGTGCCAGCAGCCCGGGACAGCGAAATCAGCCCCAGCATTTT.

The J gene is TRBJ1-6, the V gene TRBV7-3, with a tentative D call TRBD1 (6 bases). This CDR3 has 17 residues. Trimming took 5 bases from V and 4 from J, leaving 18 bases between them. Germline V gene lookup returns CDR1 SGHTA and CDR2 FQGTGA. The CDR3 nucleotides read TGTGCCAGCAGCCTCGGGACCGGGACAAGTTATAATTCACCCCTCCACTTT. Its protein is CASSLGTGTSYNSPLHF.

This chain links TRBV20-1 with TRBJ1-4; D might be TRBD1 (6 bases). This CDR3 region has 14 residues. Germline CDR1 reads DFQATT; CDR2 reads SNEGSKA (reference sequence). Trimming stripped 2 bases from V and 4 bases from J, with 11 bases between. For the CDR3, the DNA is TGCAGTGCTAGAAGCAGGGGCGGTAATGAAAAACTGTTTTTT. Its protein product is CSARSRGGNEKLFF.